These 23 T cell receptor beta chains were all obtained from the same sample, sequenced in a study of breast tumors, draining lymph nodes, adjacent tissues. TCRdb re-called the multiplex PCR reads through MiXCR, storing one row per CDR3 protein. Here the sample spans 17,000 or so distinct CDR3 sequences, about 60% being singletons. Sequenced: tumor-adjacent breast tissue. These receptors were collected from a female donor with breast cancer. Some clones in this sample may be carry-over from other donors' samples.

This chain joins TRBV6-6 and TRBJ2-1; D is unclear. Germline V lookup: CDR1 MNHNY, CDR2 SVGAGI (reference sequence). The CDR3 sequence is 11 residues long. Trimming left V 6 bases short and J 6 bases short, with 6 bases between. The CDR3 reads CASRQINEQFF. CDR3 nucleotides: TGTGCCAGCAGACAAATCAATGAGCAGTTCTTC.

CDR3 protein: CASSYPESPLHF. In DNA, the CDR3 is TGTGCCAGTAGTTATCCAGAATCACCCCTCCACTTT. The V gene is TRBV19, the J gene TRBJ1-6; D is undetermined. Deletions cut 5 bases from V and 10 bases from J, with 9 bases between. The CDR3 is made up of 12 amino acids. Germline loops: CDR1 LNHDA, CDR2 SQIVND (reference sequence). Variable domain in full (rest from reference TRBV19 and TRBJ1-6): DGGITQSPKYLFRKEGQNVTLSCEQNLNHDAMYWYRQDPGQGLRLIYYSQIVNDFQKGDIAEGYSVSREKKESFPLTVTSAQKNPTAFYLCASSYPESPLHFGNGTRLTVT.

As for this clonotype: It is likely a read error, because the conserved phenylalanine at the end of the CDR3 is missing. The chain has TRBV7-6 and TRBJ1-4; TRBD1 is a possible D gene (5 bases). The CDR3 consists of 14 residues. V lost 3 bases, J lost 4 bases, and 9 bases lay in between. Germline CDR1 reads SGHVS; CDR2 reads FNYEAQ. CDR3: CASSFGGFNEKLFL. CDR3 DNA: TGTGCCAGCAGCTTTGGGGGTTTTAATGAAAAACTGTTTCTT.

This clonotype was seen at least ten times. CDR3 loop: CASSLRYNEQFF. In nucleotides, the CDR3 is TGTGCCAGCAGCTTACGCTACAATGAGCAGTTCTTC. The chain combines TRBV7-2 with TRBJ2-1, with D unresolved. The V gene's germline CDR1 is SGHTA and CDR2 FQGNSA. Trimming shortened V by 2 bases and J by 3 bases, and 2 bases separated the two germline ends. The CDR3 is 12 residues long.

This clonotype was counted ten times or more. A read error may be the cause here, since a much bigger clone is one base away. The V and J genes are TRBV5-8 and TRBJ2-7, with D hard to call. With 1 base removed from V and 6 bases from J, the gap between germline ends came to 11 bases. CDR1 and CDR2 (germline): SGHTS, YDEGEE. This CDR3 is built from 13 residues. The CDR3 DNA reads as TGTGCCAGCAGCTTGATTGTGGCGTCCGAGCAGTACGTC. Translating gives CASSLIVASEQYV.

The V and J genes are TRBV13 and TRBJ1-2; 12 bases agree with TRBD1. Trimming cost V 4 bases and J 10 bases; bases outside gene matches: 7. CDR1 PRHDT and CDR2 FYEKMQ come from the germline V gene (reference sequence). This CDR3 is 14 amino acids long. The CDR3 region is CASSSGTGGDDYTF. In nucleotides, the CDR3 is TGTGCCAGCAGCTCCGGGACAGGGGGCGATGACTACACCTTC. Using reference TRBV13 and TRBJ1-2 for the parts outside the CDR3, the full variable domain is AAGVIQSPRHLIKEKRETATLKCYPIPRHDTVYWYQQGPGQDPQFLISFYEKMQSDKGSIPDRFSAQQFSDYHSELNMSSLELGDSALYFCASSSGTGGDDYTFGSGTRLTVV.

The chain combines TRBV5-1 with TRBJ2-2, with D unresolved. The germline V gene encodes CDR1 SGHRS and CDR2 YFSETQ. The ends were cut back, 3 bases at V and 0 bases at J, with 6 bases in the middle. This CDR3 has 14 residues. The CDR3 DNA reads TGCGCCAGCAGCTCCACAACGAACACCGGGGAGCTGTTTTTT. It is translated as CASSSTTNTGELFF.

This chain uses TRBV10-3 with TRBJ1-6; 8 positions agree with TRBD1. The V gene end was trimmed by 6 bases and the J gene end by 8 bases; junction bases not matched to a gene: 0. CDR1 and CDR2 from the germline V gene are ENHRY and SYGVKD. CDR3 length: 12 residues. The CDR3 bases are TGTGCCATCAGGGACAGGGATTCACCCCTCCACTTT. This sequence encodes CAIRDRDSPLHF.

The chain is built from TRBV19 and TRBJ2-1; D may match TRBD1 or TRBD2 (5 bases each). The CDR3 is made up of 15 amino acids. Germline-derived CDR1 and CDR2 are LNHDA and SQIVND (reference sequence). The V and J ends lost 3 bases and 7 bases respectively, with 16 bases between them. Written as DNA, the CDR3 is TGTGCCAGTAGTATTGAGGGACGCTTCAGGAATGAGCAGTTCTTC. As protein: CASSIEGRFRNEQFF.

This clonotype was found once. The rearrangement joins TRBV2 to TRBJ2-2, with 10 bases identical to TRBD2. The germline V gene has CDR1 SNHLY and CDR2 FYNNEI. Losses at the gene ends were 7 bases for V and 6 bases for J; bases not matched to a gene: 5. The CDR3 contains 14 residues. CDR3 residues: CASKASGGSGELFF. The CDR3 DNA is TGTGCCAGCAAGGCTAGCGGGGGTTCCGGGGAGCTGTTTTTT.

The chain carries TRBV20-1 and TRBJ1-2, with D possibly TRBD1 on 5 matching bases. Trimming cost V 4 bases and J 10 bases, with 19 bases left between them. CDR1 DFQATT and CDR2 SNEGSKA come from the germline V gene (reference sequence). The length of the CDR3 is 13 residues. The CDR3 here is CSAMTQQVDAYTF. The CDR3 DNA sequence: TGCAGTGCTATGACCCAACAGGTGGATGCCTACACCTTC.

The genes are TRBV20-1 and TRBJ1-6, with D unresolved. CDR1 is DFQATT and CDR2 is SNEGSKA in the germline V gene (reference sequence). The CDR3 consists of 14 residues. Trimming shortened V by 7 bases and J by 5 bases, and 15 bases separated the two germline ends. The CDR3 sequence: CSVIKQLNNSPLHF. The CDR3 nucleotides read TGCAGTGTAATTAAACAGCTTAATAATTCACCCCTCCACTTT.

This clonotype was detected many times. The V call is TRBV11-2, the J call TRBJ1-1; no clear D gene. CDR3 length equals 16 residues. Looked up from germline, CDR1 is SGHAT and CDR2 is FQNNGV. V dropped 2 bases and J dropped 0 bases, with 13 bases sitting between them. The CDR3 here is CASSLRHRRLNTEAFF. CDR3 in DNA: TGTGCCAGCAGCTTACGACATCGGAGATTGAACACTGAAGCTTTCTTT.

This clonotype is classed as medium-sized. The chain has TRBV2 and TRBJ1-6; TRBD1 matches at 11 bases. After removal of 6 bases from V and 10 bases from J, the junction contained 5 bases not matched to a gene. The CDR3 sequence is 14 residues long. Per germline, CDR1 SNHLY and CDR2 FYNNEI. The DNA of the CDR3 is TGTGCCAGCAGACGGACAGGGGGCAAGTCACCCCTCCACTTT. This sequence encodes CASRRTGGKSPLHF.

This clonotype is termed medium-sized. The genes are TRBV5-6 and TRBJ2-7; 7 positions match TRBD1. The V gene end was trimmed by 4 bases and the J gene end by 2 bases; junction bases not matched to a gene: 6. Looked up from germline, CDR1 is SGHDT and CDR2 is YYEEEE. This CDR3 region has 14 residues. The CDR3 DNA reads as TGTGCCAGCAGCAGGACAGGTAGCCCCTACGAGCAGTACTTC. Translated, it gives CASSRTGSPYEQYF.

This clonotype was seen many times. CDR3 sequence reads: CASSVRTGGPGELFF. DNA of the CDR3: TGTGCCAGCAGCGTAAGGACAGGGGGCCCCGGGGAGCTGTTTTTT. V and J are TRBV9 and TRBJ2-2; 11 nucleotides match TRBD1. Germline CDR1 and CDR2: SGDLS and YYNGEE. The V segment lost 1 base and the J segment 6 bases; nucleotides outside the gene matches: 2. The CDR3 spans 15 residues.

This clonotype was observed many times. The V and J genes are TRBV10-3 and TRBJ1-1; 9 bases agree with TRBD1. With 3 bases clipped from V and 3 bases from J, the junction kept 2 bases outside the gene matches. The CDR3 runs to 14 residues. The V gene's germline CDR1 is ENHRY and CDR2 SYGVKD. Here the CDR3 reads CAISEQGAYTEAFF. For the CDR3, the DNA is TGTGCCATCAGTGAACAGGGGGCCTACACTGAAGCTTTCTTT.

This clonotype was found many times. The CDR3 loop is CAWSVPPDNEQFF. The DNA for the CDR3 is TGTGCCTGGAGTGTACCCCCGGACAATGAGCAGTTCTTC. This chain uses TRBV30 with TRBJ2-1, with D unresolved. Germline assignment: CDR1 GTSNPN and CDR2 SVGIG (reference sequence). The CDR3 is made up of 13 amino acids. V lost 0 bases and J lost 5, with 8 bases in between.

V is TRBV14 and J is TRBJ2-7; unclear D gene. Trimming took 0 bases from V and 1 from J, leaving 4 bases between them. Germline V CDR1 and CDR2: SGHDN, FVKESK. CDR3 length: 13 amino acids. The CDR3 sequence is CASSQDRSYEQYF. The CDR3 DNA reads TGTGCCAGCAGCCAAGATCGTTCCTACGAGCAGTACTTC.

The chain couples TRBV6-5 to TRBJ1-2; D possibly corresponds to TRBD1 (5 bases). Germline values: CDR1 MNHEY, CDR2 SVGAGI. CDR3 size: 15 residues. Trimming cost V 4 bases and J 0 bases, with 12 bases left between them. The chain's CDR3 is CASSSQGEANYGYTF. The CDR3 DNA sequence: TGTGCCAGCAGTTCGCAGGGCGAAGCTAACTATGGCTACACCTTC.

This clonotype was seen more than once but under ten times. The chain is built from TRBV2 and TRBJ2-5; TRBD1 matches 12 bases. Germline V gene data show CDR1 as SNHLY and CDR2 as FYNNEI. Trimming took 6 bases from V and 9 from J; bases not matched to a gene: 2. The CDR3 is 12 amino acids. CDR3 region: CASSGTGGSQYF. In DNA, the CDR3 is TGTGCCAGCAGCGGGACAGGGGGCTCCCAGTACTTC.

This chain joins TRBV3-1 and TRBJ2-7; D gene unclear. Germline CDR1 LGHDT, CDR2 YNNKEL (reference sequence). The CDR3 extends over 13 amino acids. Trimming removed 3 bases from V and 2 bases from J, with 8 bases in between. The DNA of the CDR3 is TGTGCCAGCAGCCATGGGCAGACCTACGAGCAGTACTTC. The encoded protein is CASSHGQTYEQYF.

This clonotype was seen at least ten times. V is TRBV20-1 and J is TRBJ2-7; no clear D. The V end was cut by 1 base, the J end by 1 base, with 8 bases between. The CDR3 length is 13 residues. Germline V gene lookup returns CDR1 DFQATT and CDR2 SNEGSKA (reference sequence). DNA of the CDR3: TGCAGTGCTAGAGCAACCGGGTCCTACGAGCAGTACTTC. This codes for CSARATGSYEQYF.